This T cell receptor (beta chain) was found in a study of blood T cells in healthy people across ages. This clonotype was seen repeatedly, ten times or more. The antigen is not known. Using a J-beta primer mix together with a sample-barcoded 5' primer, a second PCR was run for 7 to 11 cycles. MiXCR, applied by TCRdb to the 5' RACE reads, yields one record per CDR3 protein. The table shows fewer than 1,200,000 distinct CDR3 sequences, with approximately 26% occurring only once. Notes on the study in general: Per million T cells, TCR beta diversity dropped about linearly as age rose. Whereas aged donors had fewer naive CD4+ cells, long-lived donors had more of them and higher diversity.

These same records also appear under a second study, on T cells of mothers and their children. This second report adds: Sample barcodes and 2-4 random nucleotides were added by the M1S primer of the second PCR. Related pairs of mothers and children showed slightly higher, non-significant overlap versus unrelated pairs.

Source material: blood. This receptor was taken from a girl aged 2-15 years in good health.

CDR3 in DNA: TGCAGCGTTGCTCGGGGCGATAGCAATCAGCCCCAGCATTTT. Its protein is CSVARGDSNQPQHF. This sequence joins TRBV29-1 and TRBJ1-5, with D possibly being TRBD1 (5 bases). Germline CDR1 and CDR2: SQVTM and ANQGSEA. This CDR3 spans 14 amino acids. V was clipped by 4 bases and J by 0 bases, with 10 bases between them.